These T cell receptor beta chains were read from a single sample in a study of T cells after posttransplantation cyclophosphamide. Clones were sequenced by immunoSEQ multiplex PCR, and TCRdb holds only the in-frame ones, with some missing. The sample carries several thousand clones, around 75% recorded once. The sequencing here drew on PBMCs, taken about 1,600 days after allogeneic stem cell transplant with posttransplant cyclophosphamide. The receptor source for this set is a male patient in his 30s who received an allogeneic stem cell transplant from a related donor, was CMV-positive, and had acute GVHD only. The T cells may come from the graft donor. The CDR3 runs from the conserved cysteine through the conserved F or W. The order of the fields is D gene, J gene, V gene, clone size, CDR3 protein, CDR3 DNA. The D gene is left open where the match is weak. Expanded clones get a size class; other rows say once, few or many, or leave the size out.

D gene: -
J gene: TRBJ1-6
V gene: TRBV19
clone size: large
CDR3 protein: CASSPRQGESPLHF
CDR3 DNA: TGTGCCAGTAGTCCTCGTCAGGGTGAATCACCCCTCCACTTT

D gene: TRBD1
J gene: TRBJ2-7
V gene: TRBV6-1
clone size: -
CDR3 protein: CASSEALRDRSKYF
CDR3 DNA: TGTGCCAGCAGTGAAGCGCTTCGGGACAGGTCTAAGTACTTC

D gene: TRBD2
J gene: TRBJ2-7
V gene: TRBV7-2
clone size: medium-sized
CDR3 protein: CASSLIAGYEQYF
CDR3 DNA: TGTGCCAGCAGCTTAATAGCGGGGTACGAGCAGTACTTC

D gene: -
J gene: TRBJ2-1
V gene: TRBV19
clone size: -
CDR3 protein: CASSIGTTYNEQFF
CDR3 DNA: TGTGCCAGTAGTATAGGGACTACCTACAATGAGCAGTTCTTC

D gene: -
J gene: TRBJ2-6
V gene: TRBV5-1
clone size: -
CDR3 protein: CASSLANSGANVLTF
CDR3 DNA: TGCGCCAGCAGCTTGGCCAATTCTGGGGCCAACGTCCTGACTTTC

D gene: TRBD2
J gene: TRBJ2-3
V gene: TRBV2
clone size: once
CDR3 protein: CASTLRAGGADTQYF
CDR3 DNA: TGTGCCAGCACCTTAAGGGCGGGGGGTGCAGATACGCAGTATTTT

D gene: -
J gene: TRBJ1-1
V gene: TRBV18
clone size: -
CDR3 protein: CASSRYRLGGNTEAFF
CDR3 DNA: TGTGCCAGCTCACGTTACCGGTTGGGGGGGAACACTGAAGCTTTCTTT

D gene: -
J gene: TRBJ1-2
V gene: TRBV6-7
clone size: -
CDR3 protein: CASSYGEIYTF
CDR3 DNA: TGTGCCAGCAGTTACGGGGAGATCTACACCTTC

D gene: -
J gene: TRBJ1-5
V gene: TRBV28
clone size: few
CDR3 protein: CASSLGGLGNQPQHF
CDR3 DNA: TGTGCCAGTTCCCTTGGGGGGTTAGGCAATCAGCCCCAGCATTTT

D gene: -
J gene: TRBJ1-1
V gene: TRBV29-1
clone size: -
CDR3 protein: CSVGTTANTEAFF
CDR3 DNA: TGCAGCGTGGGAACGACAGCTAACACTGAAGCTTTCTTT

D gene: -
J gene: TRBJ2-3
V gene: TRBV29-1
clone size: -
CDR3 protein: CSVDARGSSDTQYF
CDR3 DNA: TGCAGCGTTGACGCTCGGGGTTCGTCAGATACGCAGTATTTT